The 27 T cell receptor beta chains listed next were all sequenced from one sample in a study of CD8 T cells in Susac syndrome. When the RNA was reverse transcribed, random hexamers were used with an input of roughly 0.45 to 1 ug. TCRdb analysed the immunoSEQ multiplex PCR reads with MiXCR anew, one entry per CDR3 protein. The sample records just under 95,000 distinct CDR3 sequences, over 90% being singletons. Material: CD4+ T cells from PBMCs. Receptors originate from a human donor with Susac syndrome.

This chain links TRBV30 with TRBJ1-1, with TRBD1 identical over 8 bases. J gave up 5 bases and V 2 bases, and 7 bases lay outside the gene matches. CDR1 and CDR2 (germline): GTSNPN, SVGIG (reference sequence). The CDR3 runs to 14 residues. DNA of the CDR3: TGTGCCTGGAGTCAAGGACAGGGAGGTACTGAAGCTTTCTTT. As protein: CAWSQGQGGTEAFF.

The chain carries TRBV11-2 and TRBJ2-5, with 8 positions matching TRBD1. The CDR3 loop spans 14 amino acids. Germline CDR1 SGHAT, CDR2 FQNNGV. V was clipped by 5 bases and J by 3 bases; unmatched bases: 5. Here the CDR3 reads CASSRDRSEETQYF. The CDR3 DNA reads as TGTGCCAGCAGCCGGGACAGGTCAGAAGAGACCCAGTACTTC.

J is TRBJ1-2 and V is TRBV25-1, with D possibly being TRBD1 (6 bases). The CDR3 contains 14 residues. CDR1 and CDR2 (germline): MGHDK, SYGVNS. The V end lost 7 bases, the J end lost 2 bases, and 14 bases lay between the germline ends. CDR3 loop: CASTPYRANYGYTF. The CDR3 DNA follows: TGTGCCAGCACCCCATACAGGGCCAACTATGGCTACACCTTC.

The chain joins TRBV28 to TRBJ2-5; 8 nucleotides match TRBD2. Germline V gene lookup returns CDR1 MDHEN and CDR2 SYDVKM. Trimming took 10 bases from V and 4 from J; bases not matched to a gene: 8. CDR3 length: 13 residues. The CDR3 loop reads CAIHGGAGETQYF. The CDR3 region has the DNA TGTGCCATCCACGGGGGGGCCGGAGAGACCCAGTACTTC. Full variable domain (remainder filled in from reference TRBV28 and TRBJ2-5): DVKVTQSSRYLVKRTGEKVFLECVQDMDHENMFWYRQDPGLGLRLIYFSYDVKMKEKGDIPEGYSVSREKKERFSLILESASTNQTSMYLCAIHGGAGETQYFGPGTRLLVL.

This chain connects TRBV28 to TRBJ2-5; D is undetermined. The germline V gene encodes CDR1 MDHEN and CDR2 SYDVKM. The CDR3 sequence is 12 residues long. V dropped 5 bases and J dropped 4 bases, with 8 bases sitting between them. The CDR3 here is CASSPSAETQYF. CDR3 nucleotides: TGTGCCAGCAGTCCGTCAGCAGAGACCCAGTACTTC.

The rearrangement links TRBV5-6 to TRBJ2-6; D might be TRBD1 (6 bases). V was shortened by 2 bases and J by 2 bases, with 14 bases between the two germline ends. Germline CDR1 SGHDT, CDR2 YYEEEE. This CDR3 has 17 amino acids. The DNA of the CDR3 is TGTGCCAGCAGCTTATGGACAGACAAAGCTGGGGCCAACGTCCTGACTTTC. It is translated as CASSLWTDKAGANVLTF.

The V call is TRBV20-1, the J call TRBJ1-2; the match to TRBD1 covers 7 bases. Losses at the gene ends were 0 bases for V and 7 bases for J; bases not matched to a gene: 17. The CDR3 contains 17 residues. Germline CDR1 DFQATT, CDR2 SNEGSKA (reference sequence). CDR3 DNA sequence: TGCAGTGCTAGAGATTCGCCGTTCGGGTCCGACAGGGTTGGCTACACCTTC. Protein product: CSARDSPFGSDRVGYTF.

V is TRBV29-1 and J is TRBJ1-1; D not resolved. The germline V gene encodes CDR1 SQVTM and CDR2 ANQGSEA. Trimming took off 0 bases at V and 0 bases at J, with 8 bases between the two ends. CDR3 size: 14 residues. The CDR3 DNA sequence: TGCAGCGTTGAAGACAGAGTCGTGAACACTGAAGCTTTCTTT. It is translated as CSVEDRVVNTEAFF.

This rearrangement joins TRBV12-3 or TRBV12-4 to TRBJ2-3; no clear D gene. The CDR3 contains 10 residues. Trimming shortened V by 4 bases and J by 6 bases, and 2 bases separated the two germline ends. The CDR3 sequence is CASSYDTQYF. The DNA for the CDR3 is TGTGCCAGCAGTTATGATACGCAGTATTTT.

The CDR3 DNA sequence: TGTGCCTGGAGTGTACTGGTGCAGGGGGGGTATGGCTACACCTTC. Its translation: CAWSVLVQGGYGYTF. The genes are TRBV30 and TRBJ1-2; TRBD1 aligns across 7 bases. The CDR3 consists of 15 residues. The J segment lost 5 bases and the V segment lost 0 bases, leaving 9 bases of the junction unmatched. Germline CDR1 reads GTSNPN; CDR2 reads SVGIG (reference sequence).

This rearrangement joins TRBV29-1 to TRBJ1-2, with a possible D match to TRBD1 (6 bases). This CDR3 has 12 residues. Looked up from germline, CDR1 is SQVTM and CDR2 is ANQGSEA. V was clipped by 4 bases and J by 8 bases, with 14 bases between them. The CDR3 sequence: CSVVAGARGYTF. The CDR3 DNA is TGCAGCGTTGTGGCGGGGGCAAGGGGCTACACCTTC.

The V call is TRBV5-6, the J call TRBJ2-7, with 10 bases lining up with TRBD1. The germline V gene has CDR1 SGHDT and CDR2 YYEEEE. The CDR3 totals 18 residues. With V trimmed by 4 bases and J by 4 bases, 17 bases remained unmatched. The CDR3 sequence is CASSQLTGTGENVYEQYF. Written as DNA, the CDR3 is TGTGCCAGCAGCCAACTGACCGGGACAGGGGAGAATGTTTACGAGCAGTACTTC.

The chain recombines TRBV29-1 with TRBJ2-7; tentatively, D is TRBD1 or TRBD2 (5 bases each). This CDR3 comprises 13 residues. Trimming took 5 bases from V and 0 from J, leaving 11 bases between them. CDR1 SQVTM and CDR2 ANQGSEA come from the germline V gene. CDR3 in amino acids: CSVLSGPSYEQYF. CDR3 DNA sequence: TGCAGCGTTCTGTCGGGGCCCTCCTACGAGCAGTACTTC.

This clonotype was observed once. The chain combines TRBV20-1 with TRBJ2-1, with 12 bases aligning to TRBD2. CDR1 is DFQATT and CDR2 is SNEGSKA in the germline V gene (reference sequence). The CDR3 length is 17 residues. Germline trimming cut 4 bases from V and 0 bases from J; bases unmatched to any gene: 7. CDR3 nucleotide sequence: TGCAGTGCTATCACTAGCGGGGGGCCGAGCTCCTACAATGAGCAGTTCTTC. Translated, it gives CSAITSGGPSSYNEQFF.

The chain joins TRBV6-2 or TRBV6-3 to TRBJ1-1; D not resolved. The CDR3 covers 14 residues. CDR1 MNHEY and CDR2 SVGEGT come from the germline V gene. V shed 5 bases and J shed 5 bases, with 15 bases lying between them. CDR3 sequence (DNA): TGTGCCAGCAGTGACCCGGGCCGGGGAACTGAAGCTTTCTTT. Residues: CASSDPGRGTEAFF.

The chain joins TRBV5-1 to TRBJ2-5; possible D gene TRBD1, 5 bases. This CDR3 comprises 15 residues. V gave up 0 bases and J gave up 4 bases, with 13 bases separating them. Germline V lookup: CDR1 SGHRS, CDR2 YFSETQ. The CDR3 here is CASSLAAGQGETQYF. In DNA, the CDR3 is TGCGCCAGCAGCTTGGCGGCAGGGCAAGGAGAGACCCAGTACTTC. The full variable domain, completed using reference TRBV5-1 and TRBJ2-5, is KAGVTQTPRYLIKTRGQQVTLSCSPISGHRSVSWYQQTPGQGLQFLFEYFSETQRNKGNFPGRFSGRQFSNSRSEMNVSTLELGDSALYLCASSLAAGQGETQYFGPGTRLLVL.

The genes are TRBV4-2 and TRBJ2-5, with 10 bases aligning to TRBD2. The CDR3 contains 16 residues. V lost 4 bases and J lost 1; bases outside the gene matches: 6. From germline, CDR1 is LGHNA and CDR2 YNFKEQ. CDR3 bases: TGTGCCAGCAGCCGTTCAGCGGGGGGGGTCCAAGAGACCCAGTACTTC. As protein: CASSRSAGGVQETQYF.

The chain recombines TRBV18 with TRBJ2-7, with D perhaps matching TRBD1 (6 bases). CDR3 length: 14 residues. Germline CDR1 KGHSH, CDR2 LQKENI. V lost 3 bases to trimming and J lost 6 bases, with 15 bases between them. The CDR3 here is CASSPLTGFGEQYF. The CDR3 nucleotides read TGTGCCAGCTCACCGTTAACAGGGTTTGGCGAGCAGTACTTC.

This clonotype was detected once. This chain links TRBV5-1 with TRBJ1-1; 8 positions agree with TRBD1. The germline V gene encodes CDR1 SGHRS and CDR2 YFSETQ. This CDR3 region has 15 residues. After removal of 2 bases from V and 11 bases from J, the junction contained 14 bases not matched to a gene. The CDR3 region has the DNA TGCGCCAGCAGCTTTGAATCAGGACAGGGCTTCAAGGCTTTCTTT. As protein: CASSFESGQGFKAFF.

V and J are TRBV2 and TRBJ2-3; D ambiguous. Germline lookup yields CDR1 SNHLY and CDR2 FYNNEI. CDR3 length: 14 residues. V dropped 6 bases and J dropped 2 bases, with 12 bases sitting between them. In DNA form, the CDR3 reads TGTGCCAGCAGACCAACCCTATTCACAGATACGCAGTATTTT. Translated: CASRPTLFTDTQYF.

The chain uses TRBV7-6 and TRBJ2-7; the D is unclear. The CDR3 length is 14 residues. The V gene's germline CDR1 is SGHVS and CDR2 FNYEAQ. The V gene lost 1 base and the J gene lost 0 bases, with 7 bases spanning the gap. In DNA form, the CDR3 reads TGTGCCAGCAGCTTAGTGGATAGCTCCTACGAGCAGTACTTC. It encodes CASSLVDSSYEQYF.

The CDR3 sequence: CSVESTGSSYEQYF. The CDR3 DNA is TGCAGCGTTGAATCCACAGGAAGCTCCTACGAGCAGTACTTC. The chain joins TRBV29-1 to TRBJ2-7; weak D call: TRBD1 (5 bases). The CDR3 sequence is 14 residues long. Germline CDR1 is SQVTM and CDR2 is ANQGSEA. Trimming pared 2 bases from V and 0 bases from J, leaving 11 bases between.

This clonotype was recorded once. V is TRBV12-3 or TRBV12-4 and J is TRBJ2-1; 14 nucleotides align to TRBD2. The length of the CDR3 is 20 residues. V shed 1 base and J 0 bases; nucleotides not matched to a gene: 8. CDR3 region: CASSLVRLAGGPTSYNEQFF. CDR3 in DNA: TGTGCCAGCAGTTTAGTCCGACTAGCGGGGGGGCCGACCTCCTACAATGAGCAGTTCTTC.

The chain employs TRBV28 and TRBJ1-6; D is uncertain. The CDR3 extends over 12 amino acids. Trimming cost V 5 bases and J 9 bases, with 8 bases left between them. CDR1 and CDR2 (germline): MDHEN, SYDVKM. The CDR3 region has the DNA TGTGCCAGCAGTGAACCGGTTTCACCCCTCCACTTT. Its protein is CASSEPVSPLHF.

The CDR3 sequence: CASSALLSGQKQFF. CDR3 in DNA: TGTGCCAGCAGCGCCCTTTTGAGCGGCCAAAAGCAGTTCTTC. The chain joins TRBV9 to TRBJ2-1, with D perhaps TRBD2 (5 bases). The V gene lost 3 bases and the J gene lost 11 bases, with 18 bases spanning the gap. This CDR3 contains 14 residues. Germline CDR1 and CDR2: SGDLS and YYNGEE.

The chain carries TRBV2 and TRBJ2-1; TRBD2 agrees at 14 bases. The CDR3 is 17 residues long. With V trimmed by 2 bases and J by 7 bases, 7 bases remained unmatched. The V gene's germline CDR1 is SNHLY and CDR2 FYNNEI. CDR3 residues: CASSEIRTSGGKNEQFF. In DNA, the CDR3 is TGTGCCAGCAGTGAAATCAGGACTAGCGGGGGGAAGAATGAGCAGTTCTTC.

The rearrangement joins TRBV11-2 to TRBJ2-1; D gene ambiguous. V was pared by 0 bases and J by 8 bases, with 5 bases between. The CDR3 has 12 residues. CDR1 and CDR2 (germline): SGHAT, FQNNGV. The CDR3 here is CASSLDLHEQFF. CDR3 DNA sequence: TGTGCCAGCAGCTTAGATTTGCATGAGCAGTTCTTC.